Here is one T cell receptor (beta chain) with its context. This specimen belongs to a study of control samples from healthy donors and cancer patients. Clones were read by immunoSEQ multiplex PCR, and TCRdb kept only the in-frame ones, dropping some. This sample carries 120,000 or so clones, approximately 87% of them seen once, and the ten largest clones take less than 4%. The CDR3 covers 18 residues. Sequenced input: PBMCs. The receptor comes from a woman aged 55-70 years with lung cancer. The chain links TRBV21-1 to TRBJ1-2. TRBV21-1 is deemed a pseudogene. CDR3 residues: CASSNEPWEGMIIHGYTF. The CDR3 nucleotides read TGTGCCAGCAGCAACGAGCCCTGGGAGGGAATGATTATACATGGCTACACCTTC.